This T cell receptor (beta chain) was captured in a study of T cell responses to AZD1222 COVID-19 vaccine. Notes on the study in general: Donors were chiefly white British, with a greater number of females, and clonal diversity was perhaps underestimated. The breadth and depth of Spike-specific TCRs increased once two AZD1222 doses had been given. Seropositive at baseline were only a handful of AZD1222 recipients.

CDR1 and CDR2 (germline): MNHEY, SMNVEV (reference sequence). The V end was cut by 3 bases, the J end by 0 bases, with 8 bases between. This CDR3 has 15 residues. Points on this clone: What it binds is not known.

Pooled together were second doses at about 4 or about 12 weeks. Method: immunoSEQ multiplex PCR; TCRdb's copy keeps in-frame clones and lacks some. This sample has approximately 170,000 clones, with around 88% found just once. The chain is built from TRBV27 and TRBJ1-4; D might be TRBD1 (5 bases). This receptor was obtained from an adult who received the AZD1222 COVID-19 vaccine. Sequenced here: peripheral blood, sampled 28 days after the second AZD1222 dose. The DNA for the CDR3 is TGTGCCAGCAGTTTTGGGGGTGCAACTAATGAAAAACTGTTTTTT. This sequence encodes CASSFGGATNEKLFF.